Listed here are 18 T cell receptor beta chains from one sample, sequenced in a study of cytomegalovirus exposure and HLA in healthy donors. The study ran its PCR with 60 Vbeta and 13 Jbeta primers. The assay was immunoSEQ multiplex PCR, and TCRdb's table has in-frame clones only and misses some. The sample has roughly 130,000 clones, approximately 80% seen once. Sample: PBMCs. Receptors were obtained from a human donor in good health.

This clone has more than one count but fewer than ten. J is TRBJ1-1 and V is TRBV5-1; D not certain. This CDR3 is built from 13 residues. Trimming stripped 7 bases from V and 0 bases from J, with 10 bases between. Germline loops: CDR1 SGHRS, CDR2 YFSETQ. The CDR3, as DNA: TGCGCCAGCGGAAGCAGGTTGAACACTGAAGCTTTCTTT. This gives the protein CASGSRLNTEAFF.

A single count supports this clone. The rearrangement links TRBV28 to TRBJ2-7; 12 bases fit TRBD1. The CDR3 totals 17 residues. CDR1 and CDR2 from the germline V gene are MDHEN and SYDVKM. With 8 bases clipped from V and 2 bases from J, the junction kept 13 bases outside the gene matches. The CDR3 region is CASLRDRGRLDPYEQYF. CDR3 nucleotide sequence: TGTGCCAGCCTCCGGGACAGGGGGCGCTTGGATCCCTACGAGCAGTACTTC. The full variable domain, rest sourced from reference TRBV28 and TRBJ2-7, is DVKVTQSSRYLVKRTGEKVFLECVQDMDHENMFWYRQDPGLGLRLIYFSYDVKMKEKGDIPEGYSVSREKKERFSLILESASTNQTSMYLCASLRDRGRLDPYEQYFGPGTRLTVT.

This sequence joins TRBV6-6 and TRBJ2-4; tentative D call: TRBD1 (6 bases). In germline, CDR1 is MNHNY, CDR2 SVGAGI (reference sequence). V dropped 2 bases and J dropped 8 bases, with 19 bases sitting between them. CDR3 length equals 16 residues. CDR3 in DNA: TGTGCCAGCAGTTACGAGGGTGTGGGGGCGCGAGACATTCAGTACTTC. It encodes CASSYEGVGARDIQYF.

This clone has only a few counts. V is TRBV10-3 and J is TRBJ1-1; TRBD1 is a possible D gene (5 bases). CDR1 and CDR2 (germline): ENHRY, SYGVKD. Trimming pared 6 bases from V and 3 bases from J, leaving 11 bases between. The CDR3 runs 13 residues. In nucleotides, the CDR3 is TGTGCCATCAGGGGGCGGGAGGACACTGAAGCTTTCTTT. It is translated as CAIRGREDTEAFF.

The chain uses TRBV5-1 and TRBJ2-7, with D possibly being TRBD1 (6 bases). CDR3 length: 14 residues. Between the trimmed V and J ends, which lost 5 bases and 1 base, there was a span of 13 bases. Germline V gene sequence: CDR1 SGHRS, CDR2 YFSETQ. The CDR3 DNA follows: TGCGCCAGCAGTACAGGGACCCCTTCCTACGAGCAGTACTTC. Its translation: CASSTGTPSYEQYF.

V usage is TRBV6-7 and J usage is TRBJ1-2; D not certain. TRBV6-7 is classed as an ORF, of uncertain function. The CDR3 has 14 residues. V shed 2 bases and J shed 4 bases, with 11 bases lying between them. In DNA form, the CDR3 reads TGTGCCAGCAGTTACGGGCGGGTATTCTATGGCTACACCTTC. Translation gives CASSYGRVFYGYTF.

V and J are TRBV18 and TRBJ2-5; D is possibly TRBD1 (5 bases). The length of the CDR3 is 17 residues. V was cut by 3 bases and J by 3 bases, with 20 bases left in between. CDR1 is KGHSH, CDR2 LQKENI, per germline. This chain's CDR3 is CASSPGLRTRPEETQYF. The CDR3 DNA sequence: TGTGCCAGCTCACCGGGGCTACGAACCCGCCCAGAAGAGACCCAGTACTTC.

V is TRBV4-2 and J is TRBJ1-1; the match to TRBD1 covers 10 bases. V gave up 0 bases and J gave up 3 bases; unmatched junction bases: 7. Germline V gene data show CDR1 as LGHNA and CDR2 as YNFKEQ. The CDR3 has 17 residues. The CDR3 sequence: CASSQETGGGRYTEAFF. Written as DNA, the CDR3 is TGTGCCAGCAGCCAAGAGACAGGGGGCGGGAGGTACACTGAAGCTTTCTTT.

This chain connects TRBV2 to TRBJ2-1; 8 bases agree with TRBD2. The germline V gene encodes CDR1 SNHLY and CDR2 FYNNEI. The length of the CDR3 is 14 residues. V trimming: 5 bases; J trimming: 5 bases; junction bases outside the gene matches: 5. The CDR3 sequence: CASSMTSENNEQFF. The CDR3 DNA follows: TGTGCCAGCAGTATGACTAGCGAAAACAATGAGCAGTTCTTC.

This chain joins TRBV5-1 and TRBJ2-5, with TRBD1 identical over 9 bases. TRBJ2-7 explains the end of the DNA better; the J call may be wrong. This CDR3 region has 14 residues. CDR1 is SGHRS and CDR2 is YFSETQ in the germline V gene. CDR3 bases: TGCGCCAGCCTGCTGGGGACAGGGAGCAACGAGCAGTACTTC. Translated: CASLLGTGSNEQYF.

The chain links TRBV29-1 to TRBJ2-3, with 7 bases that match TRBD1. Germline V lookup: CDR1 SQVTM, CDR2 ANQGSEA. Germline trimming cut 2 bases from V and 2 bases from J; bases unmatched to any gene: 7. The CDR3 runs 15 residues. CDR3 sequence: CSVETWDRNTDTQYF. The CDR3 coding sequence is TGCAGCGTTGAAACTTGGGACAGAAACACAGATACGCAGTATTTT.

This CDR3 is CATRDGGYRYEKLFF. DNA for the CDR3: TGTGCCACCAGAGATGGCGGCTACCGCTATGAAAAACTGTTTTTT. V and J are TRBV15 and TRBJ1-4; D unresolved. The CDR3 is 15 amino acids. Germline V gene data show CDR1 as LNHNV and CDR2 as YYDKDF (reference sequence). The V gene lost 6 bases and the J gene lost 6 bases, with 17 bases spanning the gap. Using reference TRBV15 and TRBJ1-4 for the parts outside the CDR3, the full variable domain is DAMVIQNPRYQVTQFGKPVTLSCSQTLNHNVMYWYQQKSSQAPKLLFHYYDKDFNNEADTPDNFQSRRPNTSFCFLDIRSPGLGDTAMYLCATRDGGYRYEKLFFGSGTQLSVL.

The rearrangement uses TRBV9 and TRBJ2-3; 8 bases match TRBD2. Germline CDR1 and CDR2: SGDLS and YYNGEE. V gave up 0 bases and J gave up 0 bases; unmatched junction bases: 9. This CDR3 is built from 18 residues. CDR3 nucleotides: TGTGCCAGCAGCGTAGGCGCGGGGGGACACGAAAGCACAGATACGCAGTATTTT. This codes for CASSVGAGGHESTDTQYF.

The chain carries TRBV19 and TRBJ1-6, with unresolved D. Trimming pared 6 bases from V and 10 bases from J, leaving 16 bases between. The CDR3 is made up of 14 amino acids. Looked up from germline, CDR1 is LNHDA and CDR2 is SQIVND (reference sequence). The CDR3 coding sequence is TGTGCCAGTAGCGCACAGCTCCCCGGATCACCCCTCCACTTT. Encoded protein: CASSAQLPGSPLHF.

V gene TRBV19 combines with J gene TRBJ1-4; 10 nucleotides match TRBD1. CDR3 length: 15 amino acids. V gave up 3 bases and J gave up 10 bases; unmatched junction bases: 8. The V gene's germline CDR1 is LNHDA and CDR2 SQIVND (reference sequence). CDR3 DNA: TGTGCCAGTAGTATCTCCCCCGGGACAGGGGTAAAACTGTTTTTT. It specifies CASSISPGTGVKLFF.

A remark on this clone: At one of its ends the junction is not consistent with the germline gene, which may arise from a read error. The rearrangement uses TRBV5-1 and TRBJ1-6; D is unresolved. The germline V gene encodes CDR1 SGHRS and CDR2 YFSETQ. The CDR3 loop spans 14 amino acids. The CDR3 loop is CASTRGGDLAPLHF. In nucleotides, the CDR3 is TGTGCCAGCACTAGAGGCGGAGATTTAGCTCCCCTCCACTTT.

This clone was seen more than once but under ten times. The V and J genes are TRBV4-2 and TRBJ2-7; D is perhaps TRBD2 (6 bases). Trimming pared 5 bases from V and 7 bases from J, leaving 12 bases between. CDR1 and CDR2 from the germline V gene are LGHNA and YNFKEQ. The CDR3 consists of 12 residues. CDR3 coding DNA: TGTGCCAGCAGCGAGCTCGGGGGAGAGCAGTACTTC. Its protein is CASSELGGEQYF.

This chain uses TRBV5-1 with TRBJ1-2; D possibly corresponds to TRBD1 (6 bases). Germline assignment: CDR1 SGHRS and CDR2 YFSETQ. The CDR3 has 17 amino acids. V lost 4 bases and J lost 7, with 26 bases in between. This CDR3 is CASSEDGGGASLSGYTF. Written as DNA, the CDR3 is TGCGCCAGCAGCGAGGATGGGGGGGGCGCATCCCTTTCTGGCTACACCTTC.